The entry below gives a single T cell receptor (beta chain) sequence along with its context. In its sample, this clone was seen once. What this receptor recognizes is not known. Base-call qualities are not available, and no considerably larger clone is one nucleotide away. TCRbeta CDR3 regions were amplified from genomic DNA using the immunoSEQ Assay, a bias-controlled multiplex PCR. In the paper's pipeline: Within the assay, amplification of reference gene primers was used to estimate how many nucleated cells each sample contained. To quantify the absolute abundance of each unique TCRbeta CDR3 rearrangement, sequence reads were collapsed and filtered. For each sample, productive Simpson clonality was calculated as the square root of Simpson's diversity index over productive rearrangements. TCRdb's version of the immuneACCESS table is confined to in-frame rearrangements and falls short of the full clone set. An unresolved V gene accounts for under half of the shortfall where checked; the remainder is of unknown origin. V and J calls and clone size are those listed in that table; D and trimming were worked out from the DNA. This sample lists about 170,000 clones; about 86% were detected once. Approximately 19% of the sample is held by the ten biggest clonotypes.

Samples from volunteer blood donors who had recovered from COVID-19 were contributed by a second Seattle source. Collaborating institutions collected whole blood in K2EDTA tubes following their own protocols. For TCRbeta analysis, collaborator samples were shipped as frozen whole blood, as isolated PBMCs, or as DNA extracted from either sample type. These data originate in a study of blood T cell repertoires in COVID-19 (dated by TCRdb to the early 2020s). For context, the study as a whole: Samples covering the acute and convalescent phases of COVID-19 were provided by collaborators in the United States, Italy and Spain. The repertoires were released in a freely available public database meant as a resource for research on the immune response to SARS-CoV-2. Where available, HLA class I and class II types were obtained from metadata supplied by the sample provider rather than from assay-based typing. The material from the prospective study consisted of cDNA or gDNA derived from T cells, B-cell-depleted T cells, or PBMCs. Sample metadata almost always included a de-identified subject ID, COVID-19 status, age in years and sex. The samples were drawn from the first 160 participants of the ongoing ImmuneRACE study and from about 1,200 subjects provided by 6 global collaborators. Subjects who had been exposed to COVID-19, were actively infected with it, or had recovered from it provided the deeply sampled blood TCRbeta repertoires that made up the dataset.

The full study reports these points: The quantity of clinical and demographic metadata differed by source and by participant and was supplied without curation.

Trimming accounts for 1 base at V and 2 bases at J, while the number of junction bases matched to no gene is 5. Counted from cysteine to phenylalanine, this CDR3 has 15 amino acids. CDR3 DNA is the only sequence kept; it has 45 bases, read in frame from the first base. CDR1 and CDR2 are read off the germline V gene as MNHEY and SVGEGT. The sequence was obtained from a woman in her 70s who had recovered from COVID-19. This receptor chain uses TRBV6-2 or TRBV6-3 and TRBJ2-7; 7 central bases correspond to TRBD1. Sequenced input: peripheral blood. The CDR3 protein is CASSYWGQKTYEQYF. The nucleotide sequence reads TGTGCCAGCAGTTACTGGGGACAGAAAACCTACGAGCAGTACTTC.